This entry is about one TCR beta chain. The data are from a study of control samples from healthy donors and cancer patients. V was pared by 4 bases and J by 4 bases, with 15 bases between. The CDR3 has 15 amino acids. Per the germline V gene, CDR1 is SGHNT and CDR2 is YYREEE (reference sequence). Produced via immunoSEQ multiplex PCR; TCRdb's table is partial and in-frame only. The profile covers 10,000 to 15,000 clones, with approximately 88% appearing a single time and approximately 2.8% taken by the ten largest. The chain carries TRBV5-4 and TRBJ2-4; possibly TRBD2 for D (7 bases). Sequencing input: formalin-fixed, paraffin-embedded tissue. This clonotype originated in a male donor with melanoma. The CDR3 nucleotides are TGTGCCAGCAGCAAACCACAGGGAGGGAAAAACATTCAGTACTTC. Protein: CASSKPQGGKNIQYF. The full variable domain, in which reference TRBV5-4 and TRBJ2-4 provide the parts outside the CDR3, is ETGVTQSPTHLIKTRGQQVTLRCSSQSGHNTVSWYQQALGQGPQFIFQYYREEENGRGNFPPRFSGLQFPNYSSELNVNALELDDSALYLCASSKPQGGKNIQYFGAGTRLSVL.